Here is one T cell receptor beta chain with its context. As yet, its antigen is unknown. The source of the sample is a study of cytomegalovirus exposure and HLA in healthy donors. General study findings and limits: V segments that were indistinguishable, TRBV6-2 and TRBV6-3 among them, were omitted from analysis.

CDR1 is SGHDT, CDR2 YYEEEE, per germline. V shed 4 bases, J shed 8 bases, and the junction held 9 bases outside the gene matches. The CDR3 contains 16 residues. The PCR used 60 Vbeta and 13 Jbeta primers. TCRdb's table, derived via immunoSEQ multiplex PCR, lists solely in-frame clones and lacks some. The sample includes 150,000 to 200,000 clones, roughly four fifths seen only once; the top ten take 1.5% to 2%. The receptor was isolated from a man aged 18-30 years in good health and CMV-seronegative. The sample consisted of PBMCs. J is TRBJ2-2 and V is TRBV5-6, with TRBD2 identical over 12 bases. In DNA, the CDR3 is TGTGCCAGCAGCGCGGCTAGCGGGAGGGCCTGGGGGGAGCTGTTTTTT. The encoded protein is CASSAASGRAWGELFF.